One T cell receptor (beta chain) is described in this entry. Its antigen specificity is not known. Within one base of it there is no much larger clone, and no base qualities were kept. From the cysteine up to the phenylalanine, the CDR3 has a length of 18 residues. The retained sequence is limited to the CDR3, 54 bases, with the frame set at the first base. Trimming leaves V shorter by 5 bases and J shorter by 7 bases, with the junction holding 18 bases beyond the gene matches. CDR1 and CDR2 are drawn from the germline V gene (reference sequence): GTSNPN, SVGIG. The data belong to a study of blood T cell repertoires in COVID-19 (TCRdb year 2020). About the investigation overall: Collaborator samples came from the United States, Italy and Spain and covered acute and convalescent phases of COVID-19. The prospective study material was composed of cDNA or gDNA derived from T cells, B-cell-depleted T cells, or PBMCs. Deeply sampled blood TCRbeta repertoires from subjects exposed to, actively infected with, or recovered from COVID-19 were included in the dataset. The repertoires were released in a freely available public database meant as a resource for research on the immune response to SARS-CoV-2. The samples were drawn from the first 160 participants of the ongoing ImmuneRACE study and from under 1,500 subjects provided by 6 global collaborators. A de-identified subject ID, COVID-19 status, age in years and sex were almost always included in the sample metadata. Where available, HLA class I and class II types were obtained from metadata supplied by the sample provider rather than from assay-based typing. General conclusions and limits of the study: The amount of clinical and demographic metadata varied by source and participant and was provided uncurated.

Each collaborating institution followed its own protocols to collect whole blood in K2EDTA tubes. Collaborator samples were shipped for TCRbeta analysis as frozen whole blood, isolated PBMCs, or DNA extracted from either sample type. TCRbeta CDR3 regions were amplified from genomic DNA using the immunoSEQ Assay, a bias-controlled multiplex PCR. The source study handled its data this way. Within the assay, amplification of reference gene primers was used to estimate how many nucleated cells each sample contained. To quantify the absolute abundance of each unique TCRbeta CDR3 rearrangement, sequence reads were collapsed and filtered. For each sample, productive Simpson clonality was calculated as the square root of Simpson's diversity index over productive rearrangements. TCRdb provides this immuneACCESS table in a form limited to in-frame rearrangements. Some clones are lacking; in checked studies, under half of them reflect an unresolved V gene, and why the rest are absent is not known. V, J and clone size reflect that table, while D and trimming were determined from the DNA. In all, the sample holds 70,000 to 80,000 clones, and 75% to 90% of those were seen once. Of the sample, around 32% falls within the top ten clones.

The chain is encoded by TRBV30 joined to TRBJ1-6; 9 bases in the junction line up with TRBD1. This receptor was identified in an elderly woman with active or convalescent COVID-19. Material for sequencing was peripheral blood. The CDR3 is CAWETGTGTNGGNSPLHF. At the DNA level, the sequence is TGTGCCTGGGAGACCGGGACAGGGACAAACGGTGGAAATTCACCCCTCCACTTT.